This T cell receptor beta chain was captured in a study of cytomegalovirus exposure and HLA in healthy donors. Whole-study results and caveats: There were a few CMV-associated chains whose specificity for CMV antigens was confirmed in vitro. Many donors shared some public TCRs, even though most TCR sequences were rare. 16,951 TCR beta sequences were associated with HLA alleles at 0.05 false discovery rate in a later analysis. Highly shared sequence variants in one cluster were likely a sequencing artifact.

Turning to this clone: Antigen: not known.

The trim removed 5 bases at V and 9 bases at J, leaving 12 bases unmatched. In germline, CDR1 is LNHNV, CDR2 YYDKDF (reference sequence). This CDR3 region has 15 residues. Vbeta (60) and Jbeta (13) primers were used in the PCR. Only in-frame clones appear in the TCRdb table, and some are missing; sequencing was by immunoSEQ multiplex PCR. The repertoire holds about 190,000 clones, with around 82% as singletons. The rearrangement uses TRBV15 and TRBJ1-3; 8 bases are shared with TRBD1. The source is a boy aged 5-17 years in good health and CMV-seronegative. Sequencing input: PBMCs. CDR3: CATSGDRGWSGTIYF. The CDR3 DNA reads TGTGCCACCAGCGGCGACAGGGGATGGAGCGGCACCATATATTTT.